Each of the 24 T cell receptor beta chains below was sequenced from the same sample in a study of blood T cell repertoires in COVID-19. TCRdb's table, derived via immunoSEQ multiplex PCR, lists solely in-frame clones and lacks some. This sample has about 400,000 clones; more than 75% occur once, and the top ten carry 2.5% to 3%. Sequenced sample: PBMCs or T cells enriched from blood (not recorded which). These receptors were collected from a woman aged 25 to 39 who had recovered from COVID-19.

The chain recombines TRBV6-6 with TRBJ1-3; possibly TRBD1 for D (5 bases). V lost 8 bases to trimming and J lost 0 bases, with 14 bases between them. CDR1 MNHNY and CDR2 SVGAGI come from the germline V gene (reference sequence). The CDR3 sequence is 15 residues long. CDR3 amino acids: CASWSPTVSGNTIYF. CDR3 nucleotides: TGTGCCAGCTGGTCCCCGACAGTCTCTGGAAACACCATATATTTT.

This sequence joins TRBV27 and TRBJ1-6; D is unclear. Germline CDR1 is MNHEY and CDR2 is SMNVEV (reference sequence). Trimming left V 0 bases short and J 13 bases short, with 16 bases between. The CDR3 spans 15 residues. The CDR3 loop is CASSLSAIPPSPLHF. The CDR3 DNA follows: TGTGCCAGCAGTTTATCAGCAATCCCTCCTTCGCCCCTCCACTTT.

About this clone itself: The same CDR3 can be traced to other DNA sequences in this sample. The chain combines TRBV7-9 with TRBJ2-7, with D possibly TRBD2 on 5 matching bases. The germline V and J ends were trimmed by 2 bases and 0 bases, with 8 bases remaining between them. This CDR3 contains 14 residues. CDR1 is SEHNR and CDR2 is FQNEAQ in the germline V gene (reference sequence). The CDR3 nucleotides read TGTGCCAGCAGCTTATCCGGGGTCTCCTACGAGCAGTACTTC. Translated: CASSLSGVSYEQYF.

V usage is TRBV2 and J usage is TRBJ1-2; tentatively, D is TRBD1 (5 bases). Trimming pared 3 bases from V and 4 bases from J, leaving 9 bases between. Germline V lookup: CDR1 SNHLY, CDR2 FYNNEI. There are 13 residues in the CDR3. DNA for the CDR3: TGTGCCAGCAGTGACCCCGGGGGCTATGGCTACACCTTC. It specifies CASSDPGGYGYTF.

The chain's CDR3 is CASSPTGQGDQPQHF. In DNA, the CDR3 is TGTGCCAGCTCACCTACGGGACAGGGGGATCAGCCCCAGCATTTT. This chain joins TRBV18 and TRBJ1-5, with TRBD1 matching over 11 bases. V was pared by 3 bases and J by 5 bases, with 3 bases of the junction left unmatched. The V gene's germline CDR1 is KGHSH and CDR2 LQKENI. The length of the CDR3 is 15 residues.

V gene TRBV7-9 combines with J gene TRBJ1-4; TRBD1 is a possible D gene (5 bases). This CDR3 contains 14 residues. Trimming removed 1 base from V and 8 bases from J, with 11 bases in between. Germline CDR1 and CDR2: SEHNR and FQNEAQ (reference sequence). The CDR3 sequence is CASSLEGLDEKLFF. The CDR3 DNA is TGTGCCAGCAGCTTAGAGGGACTCGACGAAAAACTGTTTTTT. The full variable domain, with the rest looked up from reference TRBV7-9 and TRBJ1-4, is DTGVSQNPRHKITKRGQNVTFRCDPISEHNRLYWYRQTLGQGPEFLTYFQNEAQLEKSRLLSDRFSAERPKGSFSTLEIQRTEQGDSAMYLCASSLEGLDEKLFFGSGTQLSVL.

The chain is built from TRBV28 and TRBJ2-1, with 12 bases fitting TRBD2. V was clipped by 8 bases and J by 7 bases; unmatched bases: 6. The CDR3 is made up of 14 amino acids. From germline, CDR1 is MDHEN and CDR2 SYDVKM. CDR3 DNA sequence: TGTGCCAGCGGTCTAGCGGGAGGGCAGAATGAGCAGTTCTTC. Encoded protein: CASGLAGGQNEQFF.

The rearrangement joins TRBV27 to TRBJ2-5; 12 bases align to TRBD2. This CDR3 has 14 amino acids. The trim removed 5 bases at V and 5 bases at J, leaving 3 bases unmatched. Germline V lookup: CDR1 MNHEY, CDR2 SMNVEV (reference sequence). CDR3 residues: CASSTGTSGETQYF. In nucleotides, the CDR3 is TGTGCCAGCAGTACCGGGACTAGCGGGGAGACCCAGTACTTC.

The chain uses TRBV10-3 and TRBJ2-3; 7 nucleotides agree with TRBD1. Germline V CDR1 and CDR2: ENHRY, SYGVKD. The CDR3 is made up of 17 amino acids. The J segment lost 0 bases and the V segment lost 3 bases, leaving 9 bases of the junction unmatched. CDR3 residues: CAISDIAGGPSTDTQYF. The CDR3 region has the DNA TGTGCCATCAGTGACATCGCAGGGGGACCAAGCACAGATACGCAGTATTTT.

This clone was observed once. The chain is built from TRBV18 and TRBJ2-1; 12 bases line up with TRBD2. The germline CDR1 and CDR2 sequences are KGHSH and LQKENI. The CDR3 totals 15 residues. After removal of 3 bases from V and 13 bases from J, the junction contained 10 bases not matched to a gene. The CDR3 here is CASSPEALAGGPQFF. In nucleotides, the CDR3 is TGTGCCAGCTCACCGGAAGCTCTAGCGGGGGGGCCACAGTTCTTC.

The CDR3, as DNA: TGTGCCAGCAGCCGAACAGGGTTTACAGATACGCAGTATTTT. Amino acid sequence: CASSRTGFTDTQYF. J is TRBJ2-3 and V is TRBV28; D is possibly TRBD1 (6 bases). Trimming removed 6 bases from V and 3 bases from J, with 13 bases in between. The CDR3 is made up of 14 amino acids. The germline CDR1 and CDR2 sequences are MDHEN and SYDVKM.

J is TRBJ2-2 and V is TRBV18, with 8 bases lining up with TRBD1. Unmatched junction bases numbered 8, after V lost 3 bases and J lost 5 bases. The V gene's germline CDR1 is KGHSH and CDR2 LQKENI. The CDR3 extends over 16 amino acids. The CDR3 region has the DNA TGTGCCAGCTCACCGGCGGACAGGGTAAAGACCGGGGAGCTGTTTTTT. As protein: CASSPADRVKTGELFF.

The genes are TRBV10-2 and TRBJ2-1, with TRBD1 as a possible D gene (6 bases). There are 13 residues in the CDR3. Trimming left V 6 bases short and J 6 bases short, with 12 bases between. Germline values: CDR1 WSHSY, CDR2 SAAADI. CDR3 sequence reads: CASRETGPNEQFF. In nucleotides, the CDR3 is TGCGCCAGCAGGGAAACAGGGCCCAATGAGCAGTTCTTC.

The chain links TRBV11-2 to TRBJ2-1, with 8 bases lining up with TRBD1. V lost 5 bases and J lost 1; bases outside the gene matches: 4. The CDR3 is made up of 15 amino acids. Germline V gene sequence: CDR1 SGHAT, CDR2 FQNNGV. The CDR3 nucleotides are TGTGCCAGCAGCCTCGACAGGGGTTCCTACAATGAGCAGTTCTTC. Translated, it gives CASSLDRGSYNEQFF.

The chain combines TRBV9 with TRBJ2-3, with TRBD2 identical over 10 bases. The CDR3 extends over 16 amino acids. With V trimmed by 0 bases and J by 5 bases, 6 bases remained unmatched. Germline V gene data show CDR1 as SGDLS and CDR2 as YYNGEE. In nucleotides, the CDR3 is TGTGCCAGCAGCGTAGGGAGCGGGGGGGCAAAAGATACGCAGTATTTT. Protein: CASSVGSGGAKDTQYF.

The chain combines TRBV28 with TRBJ2-1, with D possibly matching TRBD2 (5 bases). In germline, CDR1 is MDHEN, CDR2 SYDVKM. V was cut by 3 bases and J by 3 bases, with 12 bases left in between. The CDR3 consists of 15 residues. This CDR3 is CASSFEGELYNEQFF. The CDR3 bases are TGTGCCAGCAGTTTCGAGGGAGAGCTCTACAATGAGCAGTTCTTC.

V gene TRBV5-1 combines with J gene TRBJ2-7; 9 nucleotides match TRBD2. CDR3 length equals 14 residues. V was clipped by 1 base and J by 5 bases; unmatched bases: 4. The germline V gene has CDR1 SGHRS and CDR2 YFSETQ. Here the CDR3 DNA reads TGCGCCAGCAGCTTGCTAGCGGGAAACCACGAGCAGTACTTC. This translates into CASSLLAGNHEQYF.

The gene calls are TRBV5-4 and TRBJ2-1, with D hard to call. Germline V gene lookup returns CDR1 SGHNT and CDR2 YYREEE (reference sequence). The CDR3 extends over 15 amino acids. Between the trimmed V and J ends, which lost 4 bases and 0 bases, there was a span of 11 bases. CDR3 in DNA: TGTGCCAGCAGCCACGAACAGATCTCCTACAATGAGCAGTTCTTC. Protein product: CASSHEQISYNEQFF.

The V and J genes are TRBV27 and TRBJ1-1, with TRBD1 matching over 10 bases. Looked up from germline, CDR1 is MNHEY and CDR2 is SMNVEV (reference sequence). V dropped 6 bases and J dropped 1; count of bases not matched to a gene: 5. This CDR3 is built from 15 residues. The CDR3 bases are TGTGCCAGCAGGGGACAGGGGTTGGGGAACACTGAAGCTTTCTTT. Amino acids: CASRGQGLGNTEAFF.

The chain uses TRBV4-1 and TRBJ1-4, with 9 bases that match TRBD1. Germline CDR1 MGHRA, CDR2 YSYEKL. Trimming cost V 3 bases and J 8 bases; bases outside gene matches: 10. The CDR3 contains 16 residues. The DNA for the CDR3 is TGCGCCAGCAGCCATTTACCGGGACAGGGTGGGGAAAAACTGTTTTTT. Encoded protein: CASSHLPGQGGEKLFF.

This clone was detected a few times. J is TRBJ1-5 and V is TRBV15, with D hard to call. The CDR3 loop spans 15 amino acids. From germline, CDR1 is LNHNV and CDR2 YYDKDF (reference sequence). With 0 bases removed from V and 3 bases from J, the gap between germline ends came to 9 bases. The CDR3 region is CATSRDRGSNQPQHF. Written as DNA, the CDR3 is TGTGCCACCAGCAGAGATCGGGGATCCAATCAGCCCCAGCATTTT.

Worth noting for this clone: In the same sample, other DNA sequences code for this CDR3. The gene calls are TRBV18 and TRBJ2-7, with a tentative D call TRBD1 (6 bases). The CDR3 contains 14 residues. Trimming left V 6 bases short and J 1 base short, with 13 bases between. Per the germline V gene, CDR1 is KGHSH and CDR2 is LQKENI. The CDR3 nucleotides are TGTGCCAGCTCCCCGACCGGACAGTCCTACGAGCAGTACTTC. Translating gives CASSPTGQSYEQYF.

The J gene is TRBJ1-5, the V gene TRBV18; D is uncertain. Deletions cut 6 bases from V and 2 bases from J, with 8 bases between. The CDR3 spans 13 residues. Germline-derived CDR1 and CDR2 are KGHSH and LQKENI. The CDR3 DNA sequence: TGTGCCAGCTCCGTCGCAGGCAATCAGCCCCAGCATTTT. This gives the protein CASSVAGNQPQHF.

The chain employs TRBV7-9 and TRBJ2-1; 7 positions match TRBD2. The CDR3 has 13 residues. CDR1 is SEHNR, CDR2 FQNEAQ, per germline (reference sequence). With V trimmed by 1 base and J by 9 bases, 3 bases remained unmatched. The CDR3 region has the DNA TGTGCCAGCAGCTTAGAGGCTAGCGGTGAGCAGTTCTTC. Residues: CASSLEASGEQFF.